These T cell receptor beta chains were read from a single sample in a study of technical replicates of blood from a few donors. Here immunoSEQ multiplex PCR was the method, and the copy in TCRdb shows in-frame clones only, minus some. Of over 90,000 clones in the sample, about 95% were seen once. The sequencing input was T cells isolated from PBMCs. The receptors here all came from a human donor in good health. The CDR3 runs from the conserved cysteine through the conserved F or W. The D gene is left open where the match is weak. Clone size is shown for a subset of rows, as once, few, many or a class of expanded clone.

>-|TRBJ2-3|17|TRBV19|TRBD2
CASSIVGRTSGTDTQYF
TGTGCCAGTAGTATAGTCGGAAGGACTAGCGGCACAGATACGCAGTATTTT
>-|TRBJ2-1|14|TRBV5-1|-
CASKLGTPAREQFF
TGCGCCAGCAAGTTGGGGACACCCGCTCGGGAGCAGTTCTTC
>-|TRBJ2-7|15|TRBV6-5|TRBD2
CASTDGAGGAYEQYF
TGTGCCAGCACCGACGGGGCGGGAGGGGCCTACGAGCAGTACTTC
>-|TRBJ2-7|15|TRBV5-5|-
CASSLGEGSSYEQYF
TGTGCCAGCAGCTTAGGAGAGGGAAGCTCCTACGAGCAGTACTTC
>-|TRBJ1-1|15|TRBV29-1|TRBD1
CSVDEDRGGRTEAFF
TGCAGCGTTGATGAGGACAGGGGGGGGAGAACTGAAGCTTTCTTT
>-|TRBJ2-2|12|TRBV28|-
CASSLPSGELFF
TGTGCCAGCAGCCTCCCCTCCGGGGAGCTGTTTTTT
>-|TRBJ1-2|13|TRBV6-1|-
CASSTGNRYGYTF
TGTGCCAGCAGTACGGGGAACCGCTATGGCTACACCTTC
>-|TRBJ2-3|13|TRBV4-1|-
CASSHPRGDTQYF
TGCGCCAGCAGCCATCCCAGGGGAGATACGCAGTATTTT
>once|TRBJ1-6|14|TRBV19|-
CASRRGQGYSPLHF
TGTGCCAGCCGAAGGGGCCAGGGGTATTCACCCCTCCACTTT
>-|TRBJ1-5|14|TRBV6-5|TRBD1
CASSSDRVGQPQHF
TGTGCCAGCAGTTCTGACAGGGTCGGGCAGCCCCAGCATTTT
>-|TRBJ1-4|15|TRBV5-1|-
CASSFLGASNEKLFF
TGCGCCAGCAGCTTCCTGGGGGCGAGTAATGAAAAACTGTTTTTT
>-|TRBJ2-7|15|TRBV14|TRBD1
CASSQDSQGAAAQYF
TGTGCCAGCAGCCAAGATTCCCAGGGGGCAGCGGCGCAGTACTTC
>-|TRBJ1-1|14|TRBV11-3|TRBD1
CASSIRGPGTEAFF
TGTGCCAGCAGCATCAGGGGGCCAGGCACTGAAGCTTTCTTT
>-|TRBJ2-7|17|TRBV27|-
CASSLSIIPGVTYEQYF
TGTGCCAGCAGTTTATCGATTATCCCGGGAGTAACCTACGAGCAGTACTTC
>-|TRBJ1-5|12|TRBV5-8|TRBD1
CASETGNQPQHF
TGTGCCAGCGAGACAGGGAACCAGCCCCAGCATTTT
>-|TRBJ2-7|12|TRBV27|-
CASRGRVYEQYF
TGTGCCAGCAGGGGCAGGGTATACGAGCAGTACTTC
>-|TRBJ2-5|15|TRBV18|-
CASSRVQGFQETQYF
TGTGCCAGCTCACGTGTTCAGGGGTTCCAAGAGACCCAGTACTTC
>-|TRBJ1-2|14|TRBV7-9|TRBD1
CASSSAGGAGGYTF
TGTGCCAGCAGCTCGGCAGGGGGCGCTGGGGGCTACACCTTC
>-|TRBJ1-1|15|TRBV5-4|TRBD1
CASSGTGVEVTEAFF
TGTGCCAGCAGCGGAACAGGGGTAGAAGTCACTGAAGCTTTCTTT
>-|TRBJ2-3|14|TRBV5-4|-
CASSFTTSTDTQYF
TGTGCCAGCAGCTTCACTACTAGCACAGATACGCAGTATTTT
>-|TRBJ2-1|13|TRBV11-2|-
CASSLAHSPEQFF
TGTGCCAGCAGCTTAGCCCATAGTCCTGAGCAGTTCTTC
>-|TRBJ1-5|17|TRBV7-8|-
CASSLKSRLYSNQPQHF
TGTGCCAGCAGCTTAAAGTCCAGATTATATAGCAATCAGCCCCAGCATTTT
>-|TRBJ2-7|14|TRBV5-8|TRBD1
CASSGGQGWDEQYF
TGTGCCAGCAGCGGGGGACAGGGGTGGGACGAGCAGTACTTC
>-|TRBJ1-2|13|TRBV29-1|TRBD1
CSVRGGQGDGYTF
TGCAGCGTCAGAGGGGGACAGGGAGACGGCTACACCTTC
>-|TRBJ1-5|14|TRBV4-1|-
CASSQGQVGPPQHF
TGCGCCAGCAGCCAAGGACAAGTCGGTCCGCCCCAGCATTTT
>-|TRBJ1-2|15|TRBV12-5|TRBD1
CASGWGQGANDGYTF
TGTGCTAGTGGTTGGGGACAGGGGGCAAATGATGGCTACACCTTC
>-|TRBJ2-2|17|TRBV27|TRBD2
CASSSQREGRRTGELFF
TGTGCCAGCAGTTCCCAGCGGGAGGGCCGAAGGACCGGGGAGCTGTTTTTT
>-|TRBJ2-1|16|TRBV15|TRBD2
CATRGLAGLRIDEQFF
TGTGCCACCAGGGGACTAGCGGGCTTGAGGATCGATGAGCAGTTCTTC
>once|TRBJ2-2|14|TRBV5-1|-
CASSLEGGAGELFF
TGCGCCAGCAGCTTGGAAGGGGGTGCCGGGGAGCTGTTTTTT
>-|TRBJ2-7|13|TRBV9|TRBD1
CASSGTGSYEQYF
TGTGCCAGCAGCGGGACAGGCTCCTACGAGCAGTACTTC
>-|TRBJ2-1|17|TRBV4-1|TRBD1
CASSQEYNRGSYNEQFF
TGCGCCAGCAGCCAAGAATACAACAGGGGCTCCTACAATGAGCAGTTCTTC
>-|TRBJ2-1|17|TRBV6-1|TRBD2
CASSASSGRGTYNEQFF
TGTGCCAGCAGTGCCTCTAGCGGGAGAGGGACATACAATGAGCAGTTCTTC
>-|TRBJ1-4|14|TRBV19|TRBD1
CASSTTGGVQKLFF
TGTGCCAGTAGTACGACAGGGGGAGTGCAAAAACTGTTTTTT
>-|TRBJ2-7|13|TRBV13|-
CASSRDTSYEQYF
TGTGCCAGCAGCCGGGACACATCTTACGAGCAGTACTTC
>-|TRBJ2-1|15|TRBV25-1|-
CASSEYGLGDNEQFF
TGTGCCAGCAGTGAATATGGCCTCGGGGACAATGAGCAGTTCTTC
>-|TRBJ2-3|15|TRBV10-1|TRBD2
CASSEGRLAGDTQYF
TGCGCCAGCAGTGAGGGCAGGCTAGCGGGAGATACGCAGTATTTT
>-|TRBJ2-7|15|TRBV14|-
CASSHGSGPSYEQYF
TGTGCCAGCAGCCACGGCAGCGGACCCTCCTACGAGCAGTACTTC
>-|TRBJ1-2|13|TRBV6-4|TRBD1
CASSDDPGQSYTF
TGTGCCAGCAGTGACGACCCGGGACAGAGCTACACCTTC
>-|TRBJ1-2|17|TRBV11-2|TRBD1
CASSLMLDFQGAPGYTF
TGTGCCAGCAGCTTGATGCTTGACTTCCAGGGGGCGCCTGGCTACACCTTC
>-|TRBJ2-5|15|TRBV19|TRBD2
CASSPKGTTQETQYF
TGTGCCAGTAGCCCAAAGGGGACTACTCAAGAGACCCAGTACTTC
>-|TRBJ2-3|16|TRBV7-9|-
CASSPSMTWVTDTQYF
TGTGCCAGCAGCCCCTCCATGACTTGGGTAACAGATACGCAGTATTTT
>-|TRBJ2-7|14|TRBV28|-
CASSLYYRTYEQYF
TGTGCCAGCAGTTTATATTACAGAACCTACGAGCAGTACTTC
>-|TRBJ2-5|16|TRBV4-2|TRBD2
CASSQVSGGTQETQYF
TGTGCCAGCAGCCAAGTCAGCGGGGGGACACAAGAGACCCAGTACTTC
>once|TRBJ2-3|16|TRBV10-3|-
CAISVTPAGSTDTQYF
TGTGCCATCAGTGTAACTCCAGCGGGTAGCACAGATACGCAGTATTTT
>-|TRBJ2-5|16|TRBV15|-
CATSSPGQPVKGGQYF
TGTGCCACCAGCAGCCCCGGGCAACCCGTGAAAGGGGGCCAGTACTTC
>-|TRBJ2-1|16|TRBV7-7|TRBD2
CASSPTLAGVGQEQFF
TGTGCCAGCAGCCCCACACTAGCGGGAGTAGGCCAGGAGCAGTTCTTC
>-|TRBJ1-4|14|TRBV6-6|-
CASKTQGGNEKLFF
TGTGCCAGCAAGACCCAGGGAGGTAATGAAAAACTGTTTTTT
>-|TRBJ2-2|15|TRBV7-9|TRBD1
CASSLGQGFTGELFF
TGTGCCAGCAGCTTGGGACAGGGTTTTACCGGGGAGCTGTTTTTT
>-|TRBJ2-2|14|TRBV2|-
CASRADTNTGELFF
TGTGCCAGCAGGGCCGACACGAACACCGGGGAGCTGTTTTTT
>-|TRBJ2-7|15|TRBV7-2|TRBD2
CASSPLKAGNYEQYF
TGTGCCAGCAGCCCCCTAAAAGCGGGGAATTACGAGCAGTACTTC
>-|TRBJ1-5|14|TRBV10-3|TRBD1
CAISTDRSNQPQHF
TGTGCCATCAGTACGGACAGGTCCAATCAGCCCCAGCATTTT
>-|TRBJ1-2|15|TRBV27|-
CASSLAGGINYGYTF
TGTGCCAGCAGTTTAGCCGGGGGTATAAACTATGGCTACACCTTC
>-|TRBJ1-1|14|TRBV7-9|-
CASSLELAGAEAFF
TGTGCCAGCAGCTTAGAACTGGCGGGCGCTGAAGCTTTCTTT
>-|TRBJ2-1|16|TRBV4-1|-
CASSQEVGHPYNEQFF
TGCGCCAGCAGCCAAGAAGTTGGCCATCCCTACAATGAGCAGTTCTTC
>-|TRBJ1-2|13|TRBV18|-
CASSSQSQEGYTF
TGTGCCAGCTCGTCACAGTCCCAAGAGGGCTACACCTTC